The sequence of this T cell receptor (beta chain) was determined in a study of spatial heterogeneity in lung cancer. Study results and limitations: Blood contained ubiquitous expanded tumor TCRs more at resection than at follow-up.

J was trimmed by 6 bases and V by 0 bases; bases with no gene match: 10. The CDR3 is 16 amino acids. Per the germline V gene, CDR1 is DFQATT and CDR2 is SNEGSKA (reference sequence). Specified time point: sample taken at primary tumor resection. Frozen PBMC, nontumor lung or tumor provided whole RNA, which was sequenced unsorted. Samples came from about 72 TRACERx patients with untreated early-stage lung cancer. This clonotype was recorded at least ten times. What it recognizes is unknown. Individually, TCR cDNA molecules were each labelled with a unique molecular identifier. TCRdb ran MiXCR on the 5' RACE reads and lists one entry per CDR3 protein. The profile shows 40,000 to 45,000 distinct CDR3 sequences, 6% to 7% of them singletons.

This chain connects TRBV20-1 to TRBJ2-3, with 9 nucleotides matching TRBD2. The receptor was derived from a female donor with early-stage non-small cell lung cancer. This specimen was PBMCs, taken at surgery. CDR3 residues: CSARDPSGGRWDTQYF. CDR3 sequence (DNA): TGCAGTGCTAGAGATCCGAGCGGGGGGAGGTGGGATACGCAGTATTTT.